This T cell receptor beta chain was sequenced during a study of cytomegalovirus exposure and HLA in healthy donors. V lost 0 bases, J lost 1 base, and 6 bases lay in between. The CDR3 length is 14 residues. Looked up from germline, CDR1 is SGHDN and CDR2 is FVKESK. The study ran its PCR with 60 Vbeta and 13 Jbeta primers. Data came from immunoSEQ multiplex PCR; TCRdb stores just in-frame clones and leaves some out. The top ten hold around 5.8% of the sample, which has roughly 120,000 clones, roughly 80% seen once. Sequences were obtained from PBMCs. This TCR derives from a woman between 25 and 40 years old in good health and CMV-seropositive. This chain links TRBV14 with TRBJ1-1, with unresolved D. CDR3 region: CASSQDPGNTEAFF. The CDR3 DNA sequence: TGTGCCAGCAGCCAAGATCCAGGGAACACTGAAGCTTTCTTT.